A single sample is the source of the 28 T cell receptor beta chains below, sequenced in a study of response to subunit inactivated influenza vaccine. TCRdb re-called the RT-PCR reads through MiXCR, storing one row per CDR3 protein. This sample yields just over 300,000 distinct CDR3 sequences, of which 21% are seen a single time; 10% belongs to the top ten. Specimen: PBMCs from blood, collected about 19 months after vaccination. These receptors were obtained from a man aged 50 to 69 who received an inactivated influenza vaccine.

This clonotype turned up a few times. This chain links TRBV20-1 with TRBJ2-1; 8 nucleotides line up with TRBD2. J was trimmed by 2 bases and V by 6 bases; bases with no gene match: 15. CDR1 and CDR2 from the germline V gene are DFQATT and SNEGSKA (reference sequence). This CDR3 is built from 17 residues. The CDR3 bases are TGCAGTGCCATTGGACTAGCTCTCTCGAACCCCTACAATGAGCAGTTCTTC. Translation: CSAIGLALSNPYNEQFF.

The chain carries TRBV12-3 or TRBV12-4 and TRBJ2-7; D not certain. The length of the CDR3 is 13 residues. Trimming shortened V by 3 bases and J by 2 bases, and 8 bases separated the two germline ends. The CDR3 here is CASSFEWTYEQYF. The CDR3 coding sequence is TGTGCCAGCAGTTTTGAGTGGACCTACGAGCAGTACTTC.

This clonotype showed up just a few times. V usage is TRBV23-1 and J usage is TRBJ1-1, with 10 nucleotides matching TRBD1. TRBV23-1 belongs to the ORF category, with a function that is uncertain. The V segment lost 6 bases and the J segment 4 bases; nucleotides outside the gene matches: 17. This CDR3 is 18 amino acids long. The CDR3 DNA reads TGCGCCAGCAGCCCTTCAACCCGGGACAGGGGCCGGGGCACTGAAGCTTTCTTT. It translates to CASSPSTRDRGRGTEAFF.

The rearrangement joins TRBV30 to TRBJ1-5, with D uncertain. The CDR3 consists of 13 residues. Per the germline V gene, CDR1 is GTSNPN and CDR2 is SVGIG (reference sequence). Trimming took off 2 bases at V and 6 bases at J, with 11 bases between the two ends. The CDR3 sequence: CAWSWAVGQPQHF. Written as DNA, the CDR3 is TGTGCCTGGAGTTGGGCAGTGGGTCAGCCCCAGCATTTT. Full variable domain (remainder filled in from reference TRBV30 and TRBJ1-5): SQTIHQWPATLVQPVGSPLSLECTVEGTSNPNLYWYRQAAGRGLQLLFYSVGIGQISSEVPQNLSASRPQDRQFILSSKKLLLSDSGFYLCAWSWAVGQPQHFGDGTRLSIL.

The J gene is TRBJ2-1, the V gene TRBV20-1; 11 bases align to TRBD2. V shed 3 bases, J shed 4 bases, and the junction held 8 bases outside the gene matches. Germline CDR1 DFQATT, CDR2 SNEGSKA (reference sequence). This CDR3 is 16 amino acids long. CDR3 in amino acids: CSARASGLAAYNEQFF. CDR3 nucleotide sequence: TGCAGTGCTAGGGCTTCGGGACTAGCGGCTTACAATGAGCAGTTCTTC.

This clonotype occurred a few times. The J gene is TRBJ2-3, the V gene TRBV12-3 or TRBV12-4, with D uncertain. V was pared by 6 bases and J by 1 base, with 5 bases between. The CDR3 is made up of 12 amino acids. CDR3 protein: CASRQGTDTQYF. The CDR3 region has the DNA TGTGCCAGCAGGCAAGGCACAGATACGCAGTATTTT.

This clonotype was counted between two and nine times. The chain is built from TRBV28 and TRBJ2-7, with 7 bases identical to TRBD1. The CDR3 totals 14 residues. Per the germline V gene, CDR1 is MDHEN and CDR2 is SYDVKM. Trimming cost V 2 bases and J 3 bases; bases outside gene matches: 4. The CDR3 here is CASSLQAGGYEQYF. Here the CDR3 DNA reads TGTGCCAGCAGTTTACAGGCAGGGGGCTACGAGCAGTACTTC.

The rearrangement links TRBV6-2 or TRBV6-3 to TRBJ2-1; 9 bases fit TRBD1. CDR1 and CDR2 from the germline V gene are MNHEY and SVGEGT. The CDR3 runs to 16 residues. V lost 5 bases to trimming and J lost 4 bases; unmatched junction nucleotides: 9. As DNA, the CDR3 is TGTGCCAGCAGTCCCGGGACAGGGAGGTCTTACAATGAGCAGTTCTTC. Its protein is CASSPGTGRSYNEQFF.

This clonotype appeared a few times. V gene TRBV7-9 combines with J gene TRBJ1-1; no firm D call. CDR1 is SEHNR, CDR2 FQNEAQ, per germline (reference sequence). The CDR3 consists of 13 residues. Trimming left V 2 bases short and J 1 base short, with 5 bases between. The CDR3 coding sequence is TGTGCCAGCAGCTTACACGAGAACACTGAAGCTTTCTTT. Its protein is CASSLHENTEAFF.

This clonotype was seen at least ten times. CDR3 DNA sequence: TGCAGTGCTAGAGATTGGTCGGGGAGAAATCAGCCCCAGCATTTT. Translated, it gives CSARDWSGRNQPQHF. The J gene is TRBJ1-5, the V gene TRBV20-1; D gene unclear. Looked up from germline, CDR1 is DFQATT and CDR2 is SNEGSKA (reference sequence). V was clipped by 0 bases and J by 4 bases, with 13 bases between them. This CDR3 comprises 15 residues.

The CDR3 is CASSFSVIEGANTEAFF. The CDR3 DNA reads as TGTGCCAGCAGCTTTTCGGTCATAGAAGGCGCGAACACTGAAGCTTTCTTT. The V gene is TRBV7-2, the J gene TRBJ1-1; D unresolved. Germline CDR1 SGHTA, CDR2 FQGNSA. This CDR3 spans 17 amino acids. The V gene lost 3 bases and the J gene lost 1 base, with 18 bases spanning the gap.

The chain couples TRBV20-1 to TRBJ2-7, with TRBD2 identical over 7 bases. The germline V gene has CDR1 DFQATT and CDR2 SNEGSKA (reference sequence). The CDR3 has 14 amino acids. Trimming cost V 5 bases and J 4 bases; bases outside gene matches: 11. This CDR3 is CSAPLGDYSYEQYF. CDR3 DNA: TGCAGTGCTCCCTTGGGGGACTATTCATACGAGCAGTACTTC.

The chain links TRBV10-3 to TRBJ1-2, with 7 bases lining up with TRBD1. The germline V gene encodes CDR1 ENHRY and CDR2 SYGVKD. The CDR3 loop spans 16 amino acids. V trimming: 3 bases; J trimming: 0 bases; junction bases outside the gene matches: 7. In nucleotides, the CDR3 is TGTGCCATCAGTGAATGGGGGACAGCGACTAACTATGGCTACACCTTC. Protein product: CAISEWGTATNYGYTF.

This clonotype was seen more than once but under ten times. The chain couples TRBV15 to TRBJ2-5; the D gene is possibly TRBD2 (6 bases). Germline CDR1 reads LNHNV; CDR2 reads YYDKDF (reference sequence). The CDR3 covers 13 residues. Trimming stripped 7 bases from V and 3 bases from J, with 12 bases between. In nucleotides, the CDR3 is TGTGCCACCACTTCGGGGGTGAAAGAGACCCAGTACTTC. Protein product: CATTSGVKETQYF.

This chain joins TRBV7-9 and TRBJ1-1; weak D call: TRBD1 (6 bases). The germline V gene encodes CDR1 SEHNR and CDR2 FQNEAQ (reference sequence). The CDR3 runs to 13 residues. Between the trimmed V and J ends, which lost 7 bases and 1 base, there was a span of 10 bases. CDR3 sequence: CASNDRWNTEAFF. The CDR3 DNA reads TGTGCCAGCAATGACAGGTGGAACACTGAAGCTTTCTTT.

The chain is built from TRBV29-1 and TRBJ2-1; D not certain. The CDR3 is made up of 16 amino acids. V lost 2 bases to trimming and J lost 0 bases, with 14 bases between them. From germline, CDR1 is SQVTM and CDR2 ANQGSEA. DNA for the CDR3: TGCAGCGTTGAACCCCAAGGTTTCGGCTCCTACAATGAGCAGTTCTTC. Amino acid sequence: CSVEPQGFGSYNEQFF.

J is TRBJ1-1 and V is TRBV4-2, with D perhaps matching TRBD1 (5 bases). The CDR3 covers 15 residues. With 0 bases removed from V and 11 bases from J, the gap between germline ends came to 19 bases. Germline V CDR1 and CDR2: LGHNA, YNFKEQ. The CDR3 reads CASSQDWGRVQVAFF. Written as DNA, the CDR3 is TGTGCCAGCAGCCAAGATTGGGGTCGCGTACAGGTCGCTTTCTTT.

The chain combines TRBV4-2 with TRBJ1-2; D possibly corresponds to TRBD1 (5 bases). V was clipped by 0 bases and J by 6 bases, with 14 bases between them. The CDR3 loop spans 15 amino acids. CDR1 is LGHNA and CDR2 is YNFKEQ in the germline V gene. CDR3 residues: CASSQEGRARNGYTF. The CDR3 DNA is TGTGCCAGCAGCCAAGAAGGCAGGGCGAGAAATGGCTACACCTTC.

This clonotype was seen more than once but under ten times. The chain joins TRBV3-1 to TRBJ2-2; D is uncertain. V was pared by 5 bases and J by 6 bases, with 4 bases between. There are 11 residues in the CDR3. Germline loops: CDR1 LGHDT, CDR2 YNNKEL (reference sequence). In DNA, the CDR3 is TGTGCCAGCAGCGACCCCGGGGAGCTGTTTTTT. Translation: CASSDPGELFF.

This chain joins TRBV4-3 and TRBJ1-1, with 10 bases lining up with TRBD1. Germline trimming cut 4 bases from V and 5 bases from J; bases unmatched to any gene: 7. The CDR3 runs to 15 residues. CDR1 and CDR2 (germline): LGHNA, YSLEER. The CDR3 DNA follows: TGCGCCAGCAGCCGGATGACAGGGGGCACGACTGAAGCTTTCTTT. This encodes CASSRMTGGTTEAFF.

The chain is built from TRBV20-1 and TRBJ2-1; D might be TRBD1 or TRBD2, each matching 6 bases. Trimming shortened V by 4 bases and J by 6 bases, and 16 bases separated the two germline ends. CDR1 is DFQATT and CDR2 is SNEGSKA in the germline V gene (reference sequence). This CDR3 has 14 amino acids. CDR3 residues: CSAKEGGPRNEQFF. For the CDR3, the DNA is TGCAGTGCTAAAGAAGGGGGGCCTCGCAATGAGCAGTTCTTC.

In this sample, this clonotype turned up a few times. This chain links TRBV19 with TRBJ2-7; TRBD2 might be the D (5 bases). V was clipped by 6 bases and J by 6 bases, with 24 bases between them. The CDR3 runs 16 residues. Germline CDR1 and CDR2: LNHDA and SQIVND (reference sequence). This CDR3 reads CASRTNHDYPESEQYF. Written as DNA, the CDR3 is TGTGCCAGTAGAACAAACCATGACTACCCAGAGTCCGAGCAGTACTTC.

The genes are TRBV7-9 and TRBJ2-3; D is tentatively TRBD1 or TRBD2 (5 bases each). The CDR3 loop spans 16 amino acids. Germline loops: CDR1 SEHNR, CDR2 FQNEAQ (reference sequence). Trimming cost V 0 bases and J 0 bases, with 10 bases left between them. Here the CDR3 reads CASSLAGRPSTDTQYF. The CDR3, as DNA: TGTGCCAGCAGCTTAGCGGGACGACCTAGCACAGATACGCAGTATTTT.

The chain has TRBV10-3 and TRBJ1-1; D is possibly TRBD1 (6 bases). Germline values: CDR1 ENHRY, CDR2 SYGVKD. The V gene lost 9 bases and the J gene lost 4 bases, with 15 bases spanning the gap. CDR3 length: 13 amino acids. The CDR3 loop is CAIYGGAGTEAFF. The DNA for the CDR3 is TGTGCCATTTACGGGGGCGCGGGCACTGAAGCTTTCTTT.

This clonotype was seen a handful of times. The V and J genes are TRBV6-5 and TRBJ1-3; D is unclear. Deletions cut 0 bases from V and 2 bases from J, with 8 bases between. The CDR3 spans 15 residues. Looked up from germline, CDR1 is MNHEY and CDR2 is SVGAGI. CDR3: CASSYSGRAGNTIYF. In nucleotides, the CDR3 is TGTGCCAGCAGTTACTCGGGTAGGGCTGGAAACACCATATATTTT.

The chain combines TRBV18 with TRBJ2-7, with 7 bases lining up with TRBD1. The CDR3 has 15 residues. The ends lost 3 bases at V and 7 bases at J; junction bases unmatched: 12. Germline assignment: CDR1 KGHSH and CDR2 LQKENI. CDR3 nucleotides: TGTGCCAGCTCACCGAGGACCGGGACAGTAGGGGAGCAGTACTTC. Amino acid sequence: CASSPRTGTVGEQYF.

This clonotype came up once. This chain uses TRBV7-9 with TRBJ1-2, with 7 positions matching TRBD1. Trimming removed 0 bases from V and 4 bases from J; junction bases left unmatched: 5. CDR3 length equals 15 residues. CDR1 is SEHNR, CDR2 FQNEAQ, per germline (reference sequence). The CDR3: CASSLAVDRAYGYTF. As DNA, the CDR3 is TGTGCCAGCAGCTTAGCGGTCGACAGGGCCTATGGCTACACCTTC.

There are many counts of this clonotype. The J gene is TRBJ2-7, the V gene TRBV5-1, with TRBD1 matching over 10 bases. This CDR3 region has 16 residues. The V gene end was trimmed by 5 bases and the J gene end by 7 bases; junction bases not matched to a gene: 15. Germline V gives CDR1 SGHRS, CDR2 YFSETQ. The CDR3 nucleotides are TGCGCCAGCAGTTCTCTTACCGGGACAGGGGTGGGAGAGCAGTACTTC. Its protein product is CASSSLTGTGVGEQYF.